This T cell receptor (beta chain) emerged from a study of shared clonotypes between healthy human individuals. Study-wide context: The plates for each donor numbered three CD4 naive, three CD4 memory, two CD8 naive and one CD8 memory. Regarding the study as a whole: Few donors restricted represented genetic and exposure-history diversity.

Both subsets, CD45RA+ naive and CD45RA-negative memory, were split from the CD4+ cells. Germline CDR1 reads KGHSH; CDR2 reads LQKENI. With 3 bases clipped from V and 1 base from J, the junction kept 8 bases outside the gene matches. The CDR3 totals 16 residues. For this clone: Its specificity is unknown.

Each subset's genomic DNA was split evenly across several immunoSEQ plates. Data came from immunoSEQ multiplex PCR; TCRdb stores just in-frame clones and leaves some out. Here the sample spans some 1.4 million clones, roughly 96% being singletons. This sequence was found in a man younger than 45 in good health. V and J are TRBV18 and TRBJ1-1; 7 nucleotides match TRBD1. Sequencing was carried out using naive CD4+ T cells sorted from blood. Subset noted: CD45RA+ positively selected. The CDR3 sequence is CASSPNLGTANTEAFF. CDR3 DNA sequence: TGTGCCAGCTCACCGAATCTAGGGACAGCGAACACTGAAGCTTTCTTT.